This T cell receptor (beta chain) was found in a study of blood T cells in healthy people across ages. Study-wide results and limits: Samples with more naive T cells showed higher observed beta diversity. Whereas aged donors had fewer naive CD4+ cells, long-lived donors had more of them and higher diversity. Observed TCR beta diversity per million T cells went down as age went up. This fall followed a roughly linear course with age. Underestimates were what the diversity estimates from one million T cells were considered to be.

CDR1 and CDR2 from the germline V gene are SGHTA and FQGNSA. There are 14 residues in the CDR3. Trimming took 1 base from V and 9 from J; bases not matched to a gene: 5. Together with a sample-barcoded 5' primer, a J-beta primer mix was included in a second PCR lasting about 6 to 11 cycles. MiXCR, applied by TCRdb to the 5' RACE reads, yields one record per CDR3 protein. The table includes about 640,000 distinct CDR3 sequences, roughly 43% detected once. This clonotype appeared a few times. The antigen is not known. The sample comprised blood. The TCR comes from a man at least 80 years old in good health. The V and J genes are TRBV7-2 and TRBJ2-1; 8 positions match TRBD2. The CDR3 DNA follows: TGTGCCAGCAGCTTAGGAGCGGGAGTTACTGAGCAGTTCTTC. Protein product: CASSLGAGVTEQFF.